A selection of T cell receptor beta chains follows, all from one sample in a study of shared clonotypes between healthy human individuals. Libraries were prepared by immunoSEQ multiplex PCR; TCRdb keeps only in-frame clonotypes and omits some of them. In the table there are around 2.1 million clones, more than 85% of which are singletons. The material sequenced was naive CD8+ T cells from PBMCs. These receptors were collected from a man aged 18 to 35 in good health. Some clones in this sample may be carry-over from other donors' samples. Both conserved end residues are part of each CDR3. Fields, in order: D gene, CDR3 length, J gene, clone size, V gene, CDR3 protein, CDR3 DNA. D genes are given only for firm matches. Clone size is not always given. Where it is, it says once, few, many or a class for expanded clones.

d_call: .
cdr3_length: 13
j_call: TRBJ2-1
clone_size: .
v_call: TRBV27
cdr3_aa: CASSPDFYNEQFF
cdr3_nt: TGTGCCAGCAGTCCGGACTTCTACAATGAGCAGTTCTTC

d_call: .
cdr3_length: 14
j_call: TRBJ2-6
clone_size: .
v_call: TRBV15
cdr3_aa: CATRLTSGANVLTF
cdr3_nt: TGTGCCACCAGGCTCACGTCTGGGGCCAACGTCCTGACTTTC

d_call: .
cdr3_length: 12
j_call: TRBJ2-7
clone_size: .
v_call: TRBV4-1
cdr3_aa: CASSHPGYEQYF
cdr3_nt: TGCGCCAGCAGCCACCCAGGCTACGAGCAGTACTTC

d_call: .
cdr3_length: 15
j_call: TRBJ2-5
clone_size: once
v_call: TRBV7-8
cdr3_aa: CASSLEMAVQETQYF
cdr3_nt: TGTGCCAGCAGCTTAGAAATGGCAGTACAAGAGACCCAGTACTTC

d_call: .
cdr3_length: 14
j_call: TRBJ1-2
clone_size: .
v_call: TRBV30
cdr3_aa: CAWIKLRDTYGYTF
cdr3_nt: TGTGCCTGGATAAAACTCCGGGACACCTATGGCTACACCTTC

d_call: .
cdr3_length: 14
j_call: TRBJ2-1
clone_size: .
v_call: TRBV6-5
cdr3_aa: CASSPRTGDNEQFF
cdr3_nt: TGTGCCAGCAGTCCCCGTACGGGGGACAATGAGCAGTTCTTC

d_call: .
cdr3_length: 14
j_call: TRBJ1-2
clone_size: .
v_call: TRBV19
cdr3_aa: CASSDRRSNYGYTF
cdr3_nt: TGTGCCAGTAGTGACAGGAGGAGCAACTATGGCTACACCTTC

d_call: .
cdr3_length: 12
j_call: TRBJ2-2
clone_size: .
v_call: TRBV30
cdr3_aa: CAWSRIPGELFF
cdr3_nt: TGTGCCTGGAGCCGAATTCCCGGGGAGCTGTTTTTT

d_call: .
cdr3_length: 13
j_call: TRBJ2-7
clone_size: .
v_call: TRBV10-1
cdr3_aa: CASSGRRAHEQYF
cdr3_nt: TGCGCCAGCAGTGGACGGAGGGCCCACGAGCAGTACTTC

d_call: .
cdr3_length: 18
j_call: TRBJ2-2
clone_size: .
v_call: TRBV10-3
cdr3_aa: CAISEPSAGTANTGELFF
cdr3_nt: TGTGCCATCAGTGAGCCTTCCGCCGGGACTGCGAACACCGGGGAGCTGTTTTTT

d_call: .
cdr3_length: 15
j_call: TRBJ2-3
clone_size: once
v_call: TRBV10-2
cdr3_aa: CASSELGYATDTQYF
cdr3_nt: TGCGCCAGCAGTGAGTTGGGGTACGCTACAGATACGCAGTATTTT

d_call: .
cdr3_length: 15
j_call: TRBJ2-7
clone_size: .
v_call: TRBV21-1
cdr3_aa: CARGRRQSSSYEQYF
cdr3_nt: TGTGCCAGAGGCCGCCGTCAGTCGAGCTCCTACGAGCAGTACTTC

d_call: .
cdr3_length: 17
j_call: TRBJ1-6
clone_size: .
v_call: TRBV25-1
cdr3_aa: CASSEGIGATYNSPLHF
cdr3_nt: TGTGCCAGCAGTGAAGGGATAGGTGCTACTTATAATTCACCCCTCCACTTT

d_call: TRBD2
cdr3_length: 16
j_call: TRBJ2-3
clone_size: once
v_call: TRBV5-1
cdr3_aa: CASSLAGGRGSDTQYF
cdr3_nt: TGCGCCAGCAGCTTGGCTGGCGGGAGAGGGTCAGATACGCAGTATTTT

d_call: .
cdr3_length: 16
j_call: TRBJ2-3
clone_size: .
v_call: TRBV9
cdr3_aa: CASSAGVVLSTDTQYF
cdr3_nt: TGTGCCAGCAGCGCGGGAGTAGTCCTCAGCACAGATACGCAGTATTTT

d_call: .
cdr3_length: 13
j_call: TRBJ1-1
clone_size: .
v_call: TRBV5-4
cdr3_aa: CASSHDRRTEAFF
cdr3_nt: TGTGCCAGCAGCCATGACAGGAGGACTGAAGCTTTCTTT

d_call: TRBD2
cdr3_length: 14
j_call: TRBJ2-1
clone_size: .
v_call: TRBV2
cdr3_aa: CASSSQPAGSEQFF
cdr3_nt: TGTGCCAGCTCGTCCCAACCAGCGGGAAGTGAGCAGTTCTTC

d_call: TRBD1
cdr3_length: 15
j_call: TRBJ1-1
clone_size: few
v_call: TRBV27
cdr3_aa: CASSLLTGSNTEAFF
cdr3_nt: TGTGCCAGCAGTCTACTGACAGGGTCGAACACTGAAGCTTTCTTT

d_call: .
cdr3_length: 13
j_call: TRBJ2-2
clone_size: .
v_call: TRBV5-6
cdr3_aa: CASSLLSPGELFF
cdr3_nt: TGTGCCAGCAGCTTACTCTCTCCCGGGGAGCTGTTTTTT

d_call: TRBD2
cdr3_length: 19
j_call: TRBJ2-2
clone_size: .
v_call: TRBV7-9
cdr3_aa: CASSLEGLAGDGDTGELFF
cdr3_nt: TGTGCCAGCAGCTTAGAGGGACTAGCGGGAGATGGGGACACCGGGGAGCTGTTTTTT

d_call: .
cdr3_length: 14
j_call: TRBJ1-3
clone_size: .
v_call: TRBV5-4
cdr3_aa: CASSPYSDGNTIYF
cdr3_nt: TGTGCCAGCAGCCCGTATTCGGATGGAAACACCATATATTTT

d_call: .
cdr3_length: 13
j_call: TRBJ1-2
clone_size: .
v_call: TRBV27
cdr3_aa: CASSPPSRDGYTF
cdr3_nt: TGTGCCAGCAGTCCTCCTAGTCGTGACGGCTACACCTTC

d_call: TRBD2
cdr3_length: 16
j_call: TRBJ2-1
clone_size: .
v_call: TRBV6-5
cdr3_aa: CASSYFGTSGHNEQFF
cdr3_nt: TGTGCCAGCAGTTACTTTGGGACTAGCGGCCACAATGAGCAGTTCTTC

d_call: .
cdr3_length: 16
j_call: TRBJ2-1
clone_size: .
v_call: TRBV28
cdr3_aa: CASRDAIGSPYNEQFF
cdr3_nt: TGTGCCAGCAGGGATGCTATAGGGTCCCCCTACAATGAGCAGTTCTTC

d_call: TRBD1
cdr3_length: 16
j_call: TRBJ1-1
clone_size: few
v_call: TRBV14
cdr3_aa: CASSAPRDRPNTEAFF
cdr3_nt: TGTGCCAGCAGCGCCCCCCGGGACAGGCCGAACACTGAAGCTTTCTTT

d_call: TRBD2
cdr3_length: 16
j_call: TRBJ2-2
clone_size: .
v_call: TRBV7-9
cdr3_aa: CASSLRASGYTGELFF
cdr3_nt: TGTGCCAGCAGCTTAAGGGCTAGCGGATACACCGGGGAGCTGTTTTTT

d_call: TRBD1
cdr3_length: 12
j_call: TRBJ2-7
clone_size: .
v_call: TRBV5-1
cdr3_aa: CASGDRGSEQYF
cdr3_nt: TGCGCCAGCGGCGACAGGGGCTCGGAGCAGTACTTC

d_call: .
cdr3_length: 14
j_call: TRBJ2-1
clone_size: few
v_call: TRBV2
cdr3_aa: CARGRVGPQEEQFF
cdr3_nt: TGTGCCAGAGGGAGAGTGGGGCCCCAAGAGGAGCAGTTCTTC

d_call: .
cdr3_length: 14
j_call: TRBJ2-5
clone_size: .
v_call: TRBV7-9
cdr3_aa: CASSPEGDQETQYF
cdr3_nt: TGTGCCAGCAGCCCCGAGGGGGACCAAGAGACCCAGTACTTC

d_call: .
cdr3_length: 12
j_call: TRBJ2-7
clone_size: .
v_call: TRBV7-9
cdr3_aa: CASSSGNYEQYF
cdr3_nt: TGTGCCAGCAGCTCTGGAAACTACGAGCAGTACTTC

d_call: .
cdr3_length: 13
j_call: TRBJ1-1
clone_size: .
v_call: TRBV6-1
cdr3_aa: CASSDRGNAEAFF
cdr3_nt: TGTGCCAGCAGTGACAGGGGTAATGCTGAAGCTTTCTTT

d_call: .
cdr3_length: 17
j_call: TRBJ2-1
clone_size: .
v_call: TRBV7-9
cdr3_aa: CASSSRWGSSSYNEQFF
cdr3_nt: TGTGCCAGCAGCTCTAGATGGGGGTCGAGCTCCTACAATGAGCAGTTCTTC

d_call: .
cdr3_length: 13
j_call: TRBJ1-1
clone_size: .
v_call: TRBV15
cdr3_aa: CATSRPEGVRAFF
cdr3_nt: TGTGCCACCAGCAGACCGGAAGGGGTAAGGGCTTTCTTT

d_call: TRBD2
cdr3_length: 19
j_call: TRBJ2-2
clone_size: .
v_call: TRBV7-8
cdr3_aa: CASSPYRTSGSGSAGELFF
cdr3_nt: TGTGCCAGCAGCCCATACCGGACTAGCGGGAGTGGTTCGGCCGGGGAGCTGTTTTTT

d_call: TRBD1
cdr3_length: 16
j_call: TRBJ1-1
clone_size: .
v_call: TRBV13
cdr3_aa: CASSHSVGGGGSEAFF
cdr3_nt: TGTGCCAGCAGCCACAGCGTTGGAGGGGGCGGCTCTGAAGCTTTCTTT

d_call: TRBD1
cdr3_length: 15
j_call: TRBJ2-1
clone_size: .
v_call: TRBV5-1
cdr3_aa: CASSFPDRGYNEQFF
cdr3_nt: TGCGCCAGCAGCTTCCCGGACAGGGGTTACAATGAGCAGTTCTTC

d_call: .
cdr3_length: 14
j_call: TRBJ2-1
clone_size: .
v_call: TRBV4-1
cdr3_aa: CASSHGGKYNEQFF
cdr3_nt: TGCGCCAGCAGCCACGGCGGCAAATACAATGAGCAGTTCTTC

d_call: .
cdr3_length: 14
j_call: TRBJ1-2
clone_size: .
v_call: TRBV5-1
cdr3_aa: CASSLEGGLKDYTF
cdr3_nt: TGCGCCAGCAGCTTAGAGGGGGGCCTGAAGGACTACACCTTC

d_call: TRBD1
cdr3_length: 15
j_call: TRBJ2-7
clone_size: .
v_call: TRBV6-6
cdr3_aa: CASTQGAGQIYEQYF
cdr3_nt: TGTGCCAGCACCCAGGGGGCAGGGCAAATCTACGAGCAGTACTTC

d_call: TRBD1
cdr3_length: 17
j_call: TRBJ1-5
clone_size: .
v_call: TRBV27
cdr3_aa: CASSLYWGGTANQPQHF
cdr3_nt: TGTGCCAGCAGTTTATATTGGGGGGGGACAGCCAATCAGCCCCAGCATTTT

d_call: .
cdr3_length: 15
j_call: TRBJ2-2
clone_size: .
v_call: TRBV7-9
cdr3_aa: CASSLADGNTGELFF
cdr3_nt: TGTGCCAGCAGCTTGGCGGACGGGAACACCGGGGAGCTGTTTTTT

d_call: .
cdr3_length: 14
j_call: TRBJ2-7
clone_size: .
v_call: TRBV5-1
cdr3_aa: CASGPGTQTYEQYF
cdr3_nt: TGCGCCAGCGGCCCCGGGACGCAAACCTACGAGCAGTACTTC

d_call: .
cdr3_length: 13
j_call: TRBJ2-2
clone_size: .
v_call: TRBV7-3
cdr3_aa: CASSLKGTGELFF
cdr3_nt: TGTGCCAGCAGCTTAAAAGGGACAGGGGAGCTGTTTTTT

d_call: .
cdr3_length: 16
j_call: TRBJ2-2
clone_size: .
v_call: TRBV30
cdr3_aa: CAWVPREGGNTGELFF
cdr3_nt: TGTGCCTGGGTCCCACGAGAAGGGGGGAACACCGGGGAGCTGTTTTTT

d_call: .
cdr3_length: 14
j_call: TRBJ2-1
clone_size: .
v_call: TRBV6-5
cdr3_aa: CASKGTVSYNEQFF
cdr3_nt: TGTGCCAGCAAGGGAACTGTCTCCTACAATGAGCAGTTCTTC

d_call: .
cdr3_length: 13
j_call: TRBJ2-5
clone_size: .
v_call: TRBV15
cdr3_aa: CATRGRVQETQYF
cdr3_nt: TGTGCCACCAGGGGACGGGTCCAAGAGACCCAGTACTTC

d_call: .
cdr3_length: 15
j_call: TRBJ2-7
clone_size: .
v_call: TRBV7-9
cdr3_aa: CASSLADGVIYEQYF
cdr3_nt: TGTGCCAGCAGCTTAGCGGACGGGGTGATCTACGAGCAGTACTTC

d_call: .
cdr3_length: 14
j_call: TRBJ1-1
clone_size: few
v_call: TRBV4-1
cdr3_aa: CASSQVYGDTEAFF
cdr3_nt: TGCGCCAGCAGCCAAGTTTATGGGGACACTGAAGCTTTCTTT

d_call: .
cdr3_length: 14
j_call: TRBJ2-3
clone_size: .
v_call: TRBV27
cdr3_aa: CASSTRDDLVTQYF
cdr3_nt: TGTGCCAGCAGTACCCGGGACGACCTAGTAACGCAGTATTTT

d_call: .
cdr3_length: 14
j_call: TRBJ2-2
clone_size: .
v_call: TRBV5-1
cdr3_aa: CASTQTRVGGELFF
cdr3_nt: TGCGCCAGCACGCAGACCCGGGTGGGCGGGGAGCTGTTTTTT

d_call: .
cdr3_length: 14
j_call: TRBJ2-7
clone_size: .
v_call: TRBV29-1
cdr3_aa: CSVCDRTVSYEQYF
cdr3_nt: TGCAGCGTCTGCGACAGAACGGTCTCCTACGAGCAGTACTTC

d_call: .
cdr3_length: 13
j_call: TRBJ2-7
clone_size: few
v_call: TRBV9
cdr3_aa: CASSTDRSDEQYF
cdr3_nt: TGTGCCAGCAGCACAGACAGAAGCGACGAGCAGTACTTC

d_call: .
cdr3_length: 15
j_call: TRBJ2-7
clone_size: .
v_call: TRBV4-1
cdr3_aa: CASSQYLPEGYEQYF
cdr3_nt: TGCGCCAGCAGCCAATATTTACCCGAGGGATACGAGCAGTACTTC

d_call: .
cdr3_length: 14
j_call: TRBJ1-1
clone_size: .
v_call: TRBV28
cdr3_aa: CASYKAVMNTEAFF
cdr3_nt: TGTGCCAGCTATAAAGCAGTTATGAACACTGAAGCTTTCTTT

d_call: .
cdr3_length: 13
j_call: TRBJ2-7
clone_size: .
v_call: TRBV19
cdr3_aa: CASSIRTDYEQYF
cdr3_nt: TGTGCCAGTAGTATAAGGACAGACTACGAGCAGTACTTC

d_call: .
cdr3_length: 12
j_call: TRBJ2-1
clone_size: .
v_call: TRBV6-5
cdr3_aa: CASSPGGGEQFF
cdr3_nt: TGTGCCAGCAGCCCAGGTGGGGGTGAGCAGTTCTTC

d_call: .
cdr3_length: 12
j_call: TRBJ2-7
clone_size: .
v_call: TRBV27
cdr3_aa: CASRGTAAEQYF
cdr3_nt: TGTGCCAGCCGTGGGACTGCGGCCGAGCAGTACTTC

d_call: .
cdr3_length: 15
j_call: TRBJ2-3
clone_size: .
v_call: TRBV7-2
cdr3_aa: CASSQTTISTDTQYF
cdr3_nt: TGTGCCAGCAGCCAAACTACGATAAGCACAGATACGCAGTATTTT

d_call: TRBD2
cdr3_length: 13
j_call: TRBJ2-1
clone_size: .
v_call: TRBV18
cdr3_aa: CASSPERGPEQFF
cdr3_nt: TGTGCCAGCTCACCGGAGCGGGGCCCAGAGCAGTTCTTC